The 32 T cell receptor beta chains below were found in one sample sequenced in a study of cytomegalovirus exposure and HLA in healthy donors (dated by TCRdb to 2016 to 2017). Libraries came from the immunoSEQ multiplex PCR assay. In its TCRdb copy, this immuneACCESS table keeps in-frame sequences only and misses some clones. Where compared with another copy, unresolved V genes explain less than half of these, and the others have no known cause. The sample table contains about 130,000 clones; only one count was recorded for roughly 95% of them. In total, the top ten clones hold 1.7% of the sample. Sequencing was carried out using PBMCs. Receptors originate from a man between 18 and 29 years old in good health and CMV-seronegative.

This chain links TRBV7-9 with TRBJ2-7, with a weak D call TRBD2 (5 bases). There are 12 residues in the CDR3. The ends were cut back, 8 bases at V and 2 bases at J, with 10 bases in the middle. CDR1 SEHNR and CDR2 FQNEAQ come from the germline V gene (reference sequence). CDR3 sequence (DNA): TGTGCCAGCGCGGGCAGTCCCTACGAGCAGTACTTC. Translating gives CASAGSPYEQYF.

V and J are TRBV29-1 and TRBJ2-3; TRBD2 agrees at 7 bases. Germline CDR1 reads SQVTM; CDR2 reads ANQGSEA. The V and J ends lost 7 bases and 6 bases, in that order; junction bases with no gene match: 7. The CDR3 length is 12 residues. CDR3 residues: CSAGLVVDTQYF. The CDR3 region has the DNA TGCAGCGCCGGACTAGTTGTGGATACGCAGTATTTT.

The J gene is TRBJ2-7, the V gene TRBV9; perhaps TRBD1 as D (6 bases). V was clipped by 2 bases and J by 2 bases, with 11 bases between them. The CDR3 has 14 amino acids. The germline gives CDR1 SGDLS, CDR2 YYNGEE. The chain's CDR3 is CASSVLGDTYEQYF. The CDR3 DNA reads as TGTGCCAGCAGCGTGTTAGGGGACACCTACGAGCAGTACTTC.

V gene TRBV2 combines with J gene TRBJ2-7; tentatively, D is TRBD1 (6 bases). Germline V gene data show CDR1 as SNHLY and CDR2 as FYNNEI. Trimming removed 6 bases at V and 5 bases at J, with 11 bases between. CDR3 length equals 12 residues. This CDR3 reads CASRYRVHEQYF. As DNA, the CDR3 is TGTGCCAGCAGATACAGGGTCCACGAGCAGTACTTC.

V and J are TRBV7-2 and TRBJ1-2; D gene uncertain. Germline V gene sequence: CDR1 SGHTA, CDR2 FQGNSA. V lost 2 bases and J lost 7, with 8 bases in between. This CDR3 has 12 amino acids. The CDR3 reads CASSLLFSGYTF. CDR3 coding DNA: TGTGCCAGCAGCTTATTGTTCAGTGGCTACACCTTC.

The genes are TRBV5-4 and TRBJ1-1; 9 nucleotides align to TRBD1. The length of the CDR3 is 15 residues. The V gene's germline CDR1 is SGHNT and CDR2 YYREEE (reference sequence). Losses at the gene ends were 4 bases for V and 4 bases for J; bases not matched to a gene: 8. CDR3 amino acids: CASSQEGQGSTEAFF. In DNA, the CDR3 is TGTGCCAGCAGCCAGGAGGGACAGGGAAGCACTGAAGCTTTCTTT.

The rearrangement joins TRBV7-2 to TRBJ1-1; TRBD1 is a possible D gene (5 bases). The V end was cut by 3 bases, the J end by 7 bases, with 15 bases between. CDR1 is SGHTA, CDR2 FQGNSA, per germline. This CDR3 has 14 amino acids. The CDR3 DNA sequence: TGTGCCAGCAGCTTCCAGGGAAGTAGGATTGAAGCTTTCTTT. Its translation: CASSFQGSRIEAFF.

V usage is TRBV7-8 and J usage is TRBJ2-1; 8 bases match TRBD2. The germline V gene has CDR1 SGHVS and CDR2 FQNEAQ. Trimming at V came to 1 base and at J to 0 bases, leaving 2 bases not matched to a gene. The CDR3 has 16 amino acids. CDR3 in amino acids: CASSLVLAGSYNEQFF. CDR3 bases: TGTGCCAGCAGCTTAGTCCTAGCGGGCTCCTACAATGAGCAGTTCTTC.

The CDR3 sequence is CASGGRLSNTEAFF. The CDR3 DNA sequence: TGTGCCAGCGGTGGGAGACTTTCGAACACTGAAGCTTTCTTT. This chain links TRBV25-1 with TRBJ1-1; D is undetermined. The CDR3 is 14 residues long. The V end lost 8 bases, the J end lost 1 base, and 14 bases lay between the germline ends. Germline V gene sequence: CDR1 MGHDK, CDR2 SYGVNS.

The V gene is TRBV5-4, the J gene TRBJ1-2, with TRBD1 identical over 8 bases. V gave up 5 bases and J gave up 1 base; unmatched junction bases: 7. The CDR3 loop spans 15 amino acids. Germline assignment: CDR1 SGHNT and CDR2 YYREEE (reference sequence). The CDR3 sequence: CASRQQGVLNYGYTF. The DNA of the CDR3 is TGTGCCAGCAGGCAACAGGGGGTCCTTAACTATGGCTACACCTTC. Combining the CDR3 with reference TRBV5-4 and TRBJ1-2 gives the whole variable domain ETGVTQSPTHLIKTRGQQVTLRCSSQSGHNTVSWYQQALGQGPQFIFQYYREEENGRGNFPPRFSGLQFPNYSSELNVNALELDDSALYLCASRQQGVLNYGYTFGSGTRLTVV.

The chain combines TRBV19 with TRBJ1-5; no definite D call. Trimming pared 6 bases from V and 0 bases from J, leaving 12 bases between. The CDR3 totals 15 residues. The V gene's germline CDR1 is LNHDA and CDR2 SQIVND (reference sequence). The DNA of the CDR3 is TGTGCCAGTAGGCCCGAGGGCCTTAGCAATCAGCCCCAGCATTTT. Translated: CASRPEGLSNQPQHF.

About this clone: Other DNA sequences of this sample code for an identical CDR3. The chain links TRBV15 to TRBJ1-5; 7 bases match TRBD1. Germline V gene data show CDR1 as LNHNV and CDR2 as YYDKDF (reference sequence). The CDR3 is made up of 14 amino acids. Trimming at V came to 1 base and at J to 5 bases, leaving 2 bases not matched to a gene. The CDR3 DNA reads TGTGCCACCAGCAGAGGACAGGGCGATCAGCCCCAGCATTTT. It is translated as CATSRGQGDQPQHF.

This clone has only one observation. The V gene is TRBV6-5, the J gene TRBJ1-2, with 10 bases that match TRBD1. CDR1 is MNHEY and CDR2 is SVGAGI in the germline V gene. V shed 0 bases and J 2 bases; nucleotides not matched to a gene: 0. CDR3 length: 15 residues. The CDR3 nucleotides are TGTGCCAGCAGTTACTCGGGACAGGGGAACTATGGCTACACCTTC. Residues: CASSYSGQGNYGYTF.

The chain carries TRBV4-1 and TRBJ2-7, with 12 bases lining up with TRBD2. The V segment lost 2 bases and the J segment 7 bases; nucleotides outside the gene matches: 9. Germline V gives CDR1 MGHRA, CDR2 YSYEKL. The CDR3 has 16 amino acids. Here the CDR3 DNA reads TGCGCCAGCAGCCAACCTAGACTAGCGGGAGATGAGGAGCAGTACTTC. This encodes CASSQPRLAGDEEQYF.

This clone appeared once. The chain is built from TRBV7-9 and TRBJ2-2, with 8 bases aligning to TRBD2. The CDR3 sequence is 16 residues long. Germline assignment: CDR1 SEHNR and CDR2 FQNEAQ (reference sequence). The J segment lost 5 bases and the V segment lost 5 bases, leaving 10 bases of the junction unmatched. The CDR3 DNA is TGTGCCAGCAGCCGTCCCAGCGGGAGTCTGACCGGGGAGCTGTTTTTT. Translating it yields CASSRPSGSLTGELFF.

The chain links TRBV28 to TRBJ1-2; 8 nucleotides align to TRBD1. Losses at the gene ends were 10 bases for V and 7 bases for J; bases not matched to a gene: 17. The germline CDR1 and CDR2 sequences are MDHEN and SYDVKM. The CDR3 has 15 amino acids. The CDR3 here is CATLAGRQGIFGYTF. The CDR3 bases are TGTGCCACCTTGGCCGGTAGACAGGGGATTTTTGGCTACACCTTC.

The CDR3 reads CASSIEASGSYEQYF. CDR3 DNA sequence: TGTGCCAGTAGTATCGAAGCTAGCGGCTCCTACGAGCAGTACTTC. This chain connects TRBV19 to TRBJ2-7; the match to TRBD2 covers 7 bases. With V trimmed by 3 bases and J by 0 bases, 5 bases remained unmatched. The CDR3 is 15 residues long. Germline loops: CDR1 LNHDA, CDR2 SQIVND (reference sequence).

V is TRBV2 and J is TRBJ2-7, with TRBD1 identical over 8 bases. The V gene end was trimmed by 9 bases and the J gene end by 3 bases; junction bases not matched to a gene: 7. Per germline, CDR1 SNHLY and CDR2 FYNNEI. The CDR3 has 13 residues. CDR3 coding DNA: TGTGCCAGTGCGGGACAGGCGGACTACGAGCAGTACTTC. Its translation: CASAGQADYEQYF.

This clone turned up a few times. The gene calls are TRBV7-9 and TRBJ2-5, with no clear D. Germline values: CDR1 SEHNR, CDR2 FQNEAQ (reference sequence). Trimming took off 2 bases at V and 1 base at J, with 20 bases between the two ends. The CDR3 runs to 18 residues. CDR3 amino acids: CASSLWLVSWSGQETQYF. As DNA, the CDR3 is TGTGCCAGCAGCTTATGGCTAGTCTCGTGGAGTGGCCAAGAGACCCAGTACTTC. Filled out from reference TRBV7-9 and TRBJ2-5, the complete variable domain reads DTGVSQNPRHKITKRGQNVTFRCDPISEHNRLYWYRQTLGQGPEFLTYFQNEAQLEKSRLLSDRFSAERPKGSFSTLEIQRTEQGDSAMYLCASSLWLVSWSGQETQYFGPGTRLLVL.

The CDR3 spells CASSKDRGRETQYF. CDR3 bases: TGTGCCAGTAGTAAGGACAGGGGGCGGGAGACCCAGTACTTC. V usage is TRBV19 and J usage is TRBJ2-5, with 11 bases aligning to TRBD1. This CDR3 contains 14 residues. Losses at the gene ends were 4 bases for V and 5 bases for J; bases not matched to a gene: 3. Germline loops: CDR1 LNHDA, CDR2 SQIVND (reference sequence).

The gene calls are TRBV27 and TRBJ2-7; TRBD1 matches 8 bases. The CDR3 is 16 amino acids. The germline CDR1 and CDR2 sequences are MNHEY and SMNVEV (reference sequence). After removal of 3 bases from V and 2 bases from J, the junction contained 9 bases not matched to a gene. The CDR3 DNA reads TGTGCCAGCAGTTTCTCGACAGGGGCCGACCCCTACGAGCAGTACTTC. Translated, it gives CASSFSTGADPYEQYF.

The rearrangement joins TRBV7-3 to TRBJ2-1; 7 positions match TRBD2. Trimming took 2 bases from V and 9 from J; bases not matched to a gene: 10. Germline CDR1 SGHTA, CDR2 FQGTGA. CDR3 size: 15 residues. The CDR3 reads CASSLSGLAEGEQFF. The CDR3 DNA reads TGTGCCAGCAGCTTATCTGGGCTAGCGGAGGGTGAGCAGTTCTTC.

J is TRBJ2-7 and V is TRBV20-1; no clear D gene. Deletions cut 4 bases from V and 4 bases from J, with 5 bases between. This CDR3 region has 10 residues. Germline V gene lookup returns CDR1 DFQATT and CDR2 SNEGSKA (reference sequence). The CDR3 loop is CSATQYEQYF. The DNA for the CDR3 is TGCAGTGCTACACAATACGAGCAGTACTTC.

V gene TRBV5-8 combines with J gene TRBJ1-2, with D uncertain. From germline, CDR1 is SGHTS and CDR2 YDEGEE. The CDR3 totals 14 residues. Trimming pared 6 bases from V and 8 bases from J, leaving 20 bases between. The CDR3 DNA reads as TGTGCCAGCAACCGGGATCCCCAGGTCGGCGGCTACACCTTC. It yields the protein CASNRDPQVGGYTF.

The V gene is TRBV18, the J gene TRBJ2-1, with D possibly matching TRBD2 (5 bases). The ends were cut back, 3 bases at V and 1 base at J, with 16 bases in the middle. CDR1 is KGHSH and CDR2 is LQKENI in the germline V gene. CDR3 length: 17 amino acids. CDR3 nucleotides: TGTGCCAGCTCACCGGCGGGCAGTTCAGGTTCCTACAATGAGCAGTTCTTC. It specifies CASSPAGSSGSYNEQFF.

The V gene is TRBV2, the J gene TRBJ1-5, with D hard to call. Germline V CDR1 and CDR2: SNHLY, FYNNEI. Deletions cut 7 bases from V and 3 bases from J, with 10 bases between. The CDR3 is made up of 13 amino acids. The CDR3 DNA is TGTGCCAGCAAGGGAGATTTCAATCAGCCCCAGCATTTT. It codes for CASKGDFNQPQHF.

DNA of the CDR3: TGTGCCAGCAGTTTTGGACAGGGGGCAACCGGGGAGCTGTTTTTT. Protein product: CASSFGQGATGELFF. The chain joins TRBV27 to TRBJ2-2; TRBD1 matches at 11 bases. V trimming: 3 bases; J trimming: 5 bases; junction bases outside the gene matches: 2. The CDR3 has 15 residues. In germline, CDR1 is MNHEY, CDR2 SMNVEV (reference sequence).

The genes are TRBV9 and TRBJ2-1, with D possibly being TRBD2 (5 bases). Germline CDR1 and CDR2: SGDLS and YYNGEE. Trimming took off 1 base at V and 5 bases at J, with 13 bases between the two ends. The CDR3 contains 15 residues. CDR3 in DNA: TGTGCCAGCAGCGTAATAATAGCGCACGACAATGAGCAGTTCTTC. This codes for CASSVIIAHDNEQFF.

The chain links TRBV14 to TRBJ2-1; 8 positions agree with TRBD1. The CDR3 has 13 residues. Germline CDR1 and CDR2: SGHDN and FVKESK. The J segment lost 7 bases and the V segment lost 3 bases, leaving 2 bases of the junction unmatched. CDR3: CASSQTGVNEQFF. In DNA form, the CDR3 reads TGTGCCAGCAGCCAGACAGGGGTAAATGAGCAGTTCTTC.

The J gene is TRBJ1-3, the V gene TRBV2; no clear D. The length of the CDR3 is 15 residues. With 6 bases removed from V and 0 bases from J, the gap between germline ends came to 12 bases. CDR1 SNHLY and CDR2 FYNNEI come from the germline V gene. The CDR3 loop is CASRGGIRSGNTIYF. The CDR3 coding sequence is TGTGCCAGCAGGGGCGGGATCCGCTCTGGAAACACCATATATTTT.

CDR3 coding DNA: TGTGCCAGCAGCTTGTATCTAGGCTACACCTTC. The encoded protein is CASSLYLGYTF. The chain combines TRBV7-2 with TRBJ1-2; D is undetermined. Germline V gene sequence: CDR1 SGHTA, CDR2 FQGNSA. There are 11 residues in the CDR3. Trimming removed 3 bases from V and 8 bases from J, with 7 bases in between.

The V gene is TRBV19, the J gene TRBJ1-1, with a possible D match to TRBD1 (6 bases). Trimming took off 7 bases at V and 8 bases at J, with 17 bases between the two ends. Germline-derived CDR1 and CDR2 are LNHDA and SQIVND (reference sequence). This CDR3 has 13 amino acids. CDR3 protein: CASTAGVRWEAFF. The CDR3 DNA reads TGTGCCAGTACGGCAGGGGTCCGGTGGGAAGCTTTCTTT.